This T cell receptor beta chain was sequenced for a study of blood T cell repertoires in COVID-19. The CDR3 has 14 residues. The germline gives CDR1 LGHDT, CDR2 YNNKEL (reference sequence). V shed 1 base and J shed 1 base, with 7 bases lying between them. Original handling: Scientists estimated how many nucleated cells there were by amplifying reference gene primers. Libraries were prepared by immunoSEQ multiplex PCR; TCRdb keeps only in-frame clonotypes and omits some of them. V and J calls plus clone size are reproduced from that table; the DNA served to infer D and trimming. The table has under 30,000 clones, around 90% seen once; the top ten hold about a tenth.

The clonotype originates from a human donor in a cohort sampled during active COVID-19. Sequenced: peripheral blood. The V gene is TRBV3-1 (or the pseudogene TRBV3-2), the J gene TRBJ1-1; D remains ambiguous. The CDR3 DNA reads TGTGCCAGCAGCCAAGCAGAAACGAACACTGAAGCTTTCTTT. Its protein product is CASSQAETNTEAFF.